What follows are 9 T cell receptor beta chains derived from one specimen sequenced in a study of blood T cells in healthy people across ages. Using a J-beta primer mix together with a sample-barcoded 5' primer, a second PCR was run for 7 to 11 cycles. MiXCR, applied by TCRdb to the 5' RACE reads, yields one record per CDR3 protein. The sample lists over a million distinct CDR3 sequences; under 45% were seen once. What was sequenced was blood. These TCRs come from a woman aged 55-69 years in good health.

This clonotype has just one count. The chain is built from TRBV18 and TRBJ2-1, with D unclear. This CDR3 region has 14 residues. V was clipped by 3 bases and J by 5 bases, with 11 bases between them. Germline lookup yields CDR1 KGHSH and CDR2 LQKENI. The CDR3: CASSPGPYHNEQFF. In DNA, the CDR3 is TGTGCCAGCTCACCCGGGCCCTACCACAATGAGCAGTTCTTC.

Comment on this clonotype: The junction departs from the called germline gene at one end, perhaps through a read error. The V and J genes are TRBV6-6 and TRBJ1-4; possible D gene TRBD1, 6 bases. CDR3 length: 16 amino acids. Germline CDR1 and CDR2: MNHNY and SVGAGI (reference sequence). CDR3 region: CASSYAGVVPNEKRFF. The DNA of the CDR3 is TGTGCCAGCAGTTACGCAGGGGTAGTGCCTAATGAAAAACGGTTTTTT.

The chain couples TRBV7-2 to TRBJ2-1, with 10 bases fitting TRBD2. The CDR3 spans 17 residues. V lost 0 bases and J lost 5; bases outside the gene matches: 7. In germline, CDR1 is SGHTA, CDR2 FQGNSA. CDR3 sequence (DNA): TGTGCCAGCAGCTTAGCGAAGTCAGCGGGAGGGCACAATGAGCAGTTCTTC. Amino acids: CASSLAKSAGGHNEQFF.

This clonotype was detected a few times. This chain links TRBV27 with TRBJ2-7, with D uncertain. In germline, CDR1 is MNHEY, CDR2 SMNVEV (reference sequence). Trimming cost V 3 bases and J 6 bases, with 6 bases left between them. The CDR3 totals 11 residues. Here the CDR3 DNA reads TGTGCCAGCAGTTTTAATAGCGAGCAGTACTTC. This encodes CASSFNSEQYF.

This clonotype was detected a few times. The chain couples TRBV20-1 to TRBJ2-7, with 10 bases that match TRBD2. V trimming: 5 bases; J trimming: 9 bases; junction bases outside the gene matches: 4. CDR1 is DFQATT, CDR2 SNEGSKA, per germline (reference sequence). The CDR3 has 11 amino acids. CDR3 DNA: TGCAGTGCTCCTAGCGGGAGTTGGCAGTACTTC. This codes for CSAPSGSWQYF.

In DNA, the CDR3 is TGCAGTGCTTTAAGGGGGCTCTCCTACAAGGAGCAGTACTTC. It specifies CSALRGLSYKEQYF. The V call is TRBV20-1, the J call TRBJ2-7, with 7 bases that match TRBD1. V was pared by 5 bases and J by 7 bases, with 14 bases of the junction left unmatched. CDR1 and CDR2 from the germline V gene are DFQATT and SNEGSKA (reference sequence). The CDR3 totals 14 residues.

This clonotype has more than one count but fewer than ten. The rearrangement uses TRBV10-3 and TRBJ1-6; a possible D gene is TRBD1 (6 bases). The germline CDR1 and CDR2 sequences are ENHRY and SYGVKD. V was shortened by 3 bases and J by 8 bases, with 14 bases between the two germline ends. The CDR3 runs to 15 residues. The CDR3 nucleotides read TGTGCCATCAGTGACGGGCAGGGGAGGGATTCACCCCTCCACTTT. Its protein product is CAISDGQGRDSPLHF.

The chain couples TRBV28 to TRBJ2-1, with 8 positions matching TRBD2. Trimming removed 7 bases from V and 9 bases from J; junction bases left unmatched: 8. This CDR3 comprises 13 residues. Germline V gives CDR1 MDHEN, CDR2 SYDVKM. CDR3 residues: CASMEGRGGEQFF. The CDR3 bases are TGTGCCAGCATGGAGGGCCGGGGGGGTGAGCAGTTCTTC.

Note on this clonotype: The junction and the germline gene differ at one end; a read error may be behind it. V is TRBV10-1 and J is TRBJ2-7, with D possibly matching TRBD2 (6 bases). This CDR3 spans 15 amino acids. CDR1 is WNHNN, CDR2 SYGVQD, per germline (reference sequence). The CDR3 sequence is CASIESTRLDKMQYF. The CDR3, as DNA: TGCGCCAGCATTGAGTCGACTAGACTAGACAAAATGCAGTACTTC.